These 14 T cell receptor beta chains originate from one sample sequenced in a study of beta chain features in type 1 diabetes. Notes on the study in general: All four CD4+ subsets of Type 1 diabetes patients contained TCRB CDR3s that were moderately but significantly shorter.

Their antigens remain unidentified. cDNA synthesis used the whole RNA isolate, giving expressed TCRB sequences. Measured with immunoSEQ multiplex PCR; TCRdb has only the in-frame clones, and not every one. The data contain a few hundred thousand clones, approximately 15% of them singletons. Sequenced input: naive CD4+ T cells from blood. Receptor source: a woman under 30 with type 1 diabetes.

This clone was picked up a small number of times. The chain joins TRBV7-2 to TRBJ2-2, with D possibly being TRBD2 (6 bases). The V gene's germline CDR1 is SGHTA and CDR2 FQGNSA. Between the trimmed V and J ends, which lost 1 base and 7 bases, there was a span of 13 bases. The CDR3 is made up of 15 amino acids. The CDR3 coding sequence is TGTGCCAGCAGCTTAGGGGGTAGCGGTCTCGGGGAGCTGTTTTTT. This encodes CASSLGGSGLGELFF.

The rearrangement uses TRBV27 and TRBJ1-1; 7 bases agree with TRBD1. Germline V lookup: CDR1 MNHEY, CDR2 SMNVEV (reference sequence). The J segment lost 1 base and the V segment lost 8 bases, leaving 16 bases of the junction unmatched. The CDR3 is 17 residues long. The CDR3 region is CASATNRGPRPNTEAFF. The CDR3 region has the DNA TGTGCCAGCGCGACCAACAGGGGCCCCCGGCCGAACACTGAAGCTTTCTTT.

This chain uses TRBV30 with TRBJ1-4; no firm D call. Trimming cost V 0 bases and J 6 bases, with 14 bases left between them. From germline, CDR1 is GTSNPN and CDR2 SVGIG (reference sequence). CDR3 length: 15 residues. CDR3 sequence reads: CAWSVLNGLYEKLFF. CDR3 nucleotides: TGTGCCTGGAGTGTACTAAATGGATTATATGAAAAACTGTTTTTT.

The genes are TRBV30 and TRBJ1-1; D might be TRBD1 (5 bases). CDR3 size: 13 residues. Trimming removed 2 bases at V and 1 base at J, with 8 bases between. In germline, CDR1 is GTSNPN, CDR2 SVGIG (reference sequence). This chain's CDR3 is CAWSNGGNTEAFF. CDR3 nucleotide sequence: TGTGCCTGGAGTAACGGGGGGAACACTGAAGCTTTCTTT. Filled out from reference TRBV30 and TRBJ1-1, the complete variable domain reads SQTIHQWPATLVQPVGSPLSLECTVEGTSNPNLYWYRQAAGRGLQLLFYSVGIGQISSEVPQNLSASRPQDRQFILSSKKLLLSDSGFYLCAWSNGGNTEAFFGQGTRLTVV.

This clone was seen a few times. This chain uses TRBV5-1 with TRBJ2-5; 9 nucleotides match TRBD1. CDR1 SGHRS and CDR2 YFSETQ come from the germline V gene. The V gene end was trimmed by 4 bases and the J gene end by 5 bases; junction bases not matched to a gene: 9. The CDR3 sequence is 15 residues long. The CDR3 region has the DNA TGCGCCAGCAGCGTACCCGGGACAGGGTGGGAGACCCAGTACTTC. It yields the protein CASSVPGTGWETQYF.

The gene calls are TRBV12-5 and TRBJ2-1; D is perhaps TRBD1 (6 bases). The V end lost 0 bases, the J end lost 0 bases, and 15 bases lay between the germline ends. The CDR3 consists of 18 residues. Germline V gene data show CDR1 as LGHNT and CDR2 as FRNRAP. In nucleotides, the CDR3 is TGTGCTAGTGGTTTGGTACTTCACGACAGGAGCTCCTACAATGAGCAGTTCTTC. Its protein is CASGLVLHDRSSYNEQFF.

This clone has a handful of counts. The chain links TRBV7-2 to TRBJ1-1; D ambiguous. CDR1 is SGHTA, CDR2 FQGNSA, per germline. V dropped 3 bases and J dropped 11 bases, with 10 bases sitting between them. This CDR3 is 11 amino acids long. This chain's CDR3 is CASSFHEEAFF. The CDR3 DNA reads TGTGCCAGCAGCTTTCACGAAGAGGCTTTCTTT.

The rearrangement joins TRBV5-1 to TRBJ2-1; 12 bases are shared with TRBD1. The germline V gene encodes CDR1 SGHRS and CDR2 YFSETQ. This CDR3 region has 15 residues. V lost 0 bases to trimming and J lost 8 bases; unmatched junction nucleotides: 3. The CDR3 reads CASSLVGQGADEQFF. CDR3 DNA: TGCGCCAGCAGCTTGGTGGGACAGGGGGCTGATGAGCAGTTCTTC. The complete variable domain, with remaining parts taken from reference TRBV5-1 and TRBJ2-1, reads KAGVTQTPRYLIKTRGQQVTLSCSPISGHRSVSWYQQTPGQGLQFLFEYFSETQRNKGNFPGRFSGRQFSNSRSEMNVSTLELGDSALYLCASSLVGQGADEQFFGPGTRLTVL.

This chain connects TRBV7-9 to TRBJ2-3; possible D gene TRBD2, 5 bases. With 5 bases removed from V and 2 bases from J, the gap between germline ends came to 11 bases. CDR1 is SEHNR and CDR2 is FQNEAQ in the germline V gene (reference sequence). There are 14 residues in the CDR3. CDR3 sequence reads: CASSPRRATDTQYF. The CDR3 DNA sequence: TGTGCCAGCAGCCCCCGGCGGGCCACAGATACGCAGTATTTT.

This clone was seen more than once but under ten times. This rearrangement joins TRBV11-2 to TRBJ1-5; D call uncertain. This CDR3 region has 18 residues. Deletions cut 1 base from V and 3 bases from J, with 19 bases between. Germline V gene sequence: CDR1 SGHAT, CDR2 FQNNGV. CDR3 region: CASSLGDRGTHTNQPQHF. The CDR3 region has the DNA TGTGCCAGCAGCTTAGGGGATCGGGGAACCCATACCAATCAGCCCCAGCATTTT.

The V call is TRBV5-1, the J call TRBJ2-7, with TRBD2 identical over 10 bases. V trimming: 4 bases; J trimming: 5 bases; junction bases outside the gene matches: 6. The CDR3 totals 14 residues. Germline CDR1 SGHRS, CDR2 YFSETQ. The chain's CDR3 is CASSQAGGPDEQYF. CDR3 bases: TGCGCCAGCAGCCAAGCGGGAGGGCCGGACGAGCAGTACTTC.

This clone has a handful of counts. The chain uses TRBV7-9 and TRBJ2-1; no firm D call. Per the germline V gene, CDR1 is SEHNR and CDR2 is FQNEAQ (reference sequence). Trimming cost V 3 bases and J 8 bases, with 5 bases left between them. CDR3 length: 11 amino acids. The CDR3 reads CASSFYDEQFF. In DNA form, the CDR3 reads TGTGCCAGCAGCTTTTATGATGAGCAGTTCTTC.

The gene calls are TRBV18 and TRBJ2-1; 7 bases are a match to TRBD2. V lost 6 bases, J lost 5 bases, and 7 bases stayed unmatched. Germline V gene sequence: CDR1 KGHSH, CDR2 LQKENI. The length of the CDR3 is 14 residues. CDR3 nucleotides: TGTGCCAGCTCGGGGCTAGCGGTTAACAATGAGCAGTTCTTC. Encoded protein: CASSGLAVNNEQFF.

The V call is TRBV27, the J call TRBJ2-7; 13 positions match TRBD2. Germline V CDR1 and CDR2: MNHEY, SMNVEV (reference sequence). The V segment lost 4 bases and the J segment 7 bases; nucleotides outside the gene matches: 10. The CDR3 spans 16 residues. The CDR3 DNA reads as TGTGCCAGCAGTTGGACTAGCGGGAGTGAAGGGAGAGAGCAGTACTTC. It is translated as CASSWTSGSEGREQYF.